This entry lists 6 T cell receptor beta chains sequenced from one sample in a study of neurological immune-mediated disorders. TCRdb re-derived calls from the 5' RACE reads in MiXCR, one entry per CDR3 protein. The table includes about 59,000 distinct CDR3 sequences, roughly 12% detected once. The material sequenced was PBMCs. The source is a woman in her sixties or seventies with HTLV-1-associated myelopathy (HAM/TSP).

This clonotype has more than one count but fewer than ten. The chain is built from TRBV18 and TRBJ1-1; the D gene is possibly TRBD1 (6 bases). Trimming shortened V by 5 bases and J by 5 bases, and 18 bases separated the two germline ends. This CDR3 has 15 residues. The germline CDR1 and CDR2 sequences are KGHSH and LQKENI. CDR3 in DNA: TGTGCCAGCTCATCAAACGGACAGCAGGGAACTGAAGCTTTCTTT. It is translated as CASSSNGQQGTEAFF.

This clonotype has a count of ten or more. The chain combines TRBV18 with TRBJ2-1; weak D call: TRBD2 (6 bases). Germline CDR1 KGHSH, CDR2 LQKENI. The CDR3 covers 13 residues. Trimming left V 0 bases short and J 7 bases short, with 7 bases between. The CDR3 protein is CASSPPGGNEQFF. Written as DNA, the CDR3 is TGTGCCAGCTCACCACCTGGGGGGAATGAGCAGTTCTTC.

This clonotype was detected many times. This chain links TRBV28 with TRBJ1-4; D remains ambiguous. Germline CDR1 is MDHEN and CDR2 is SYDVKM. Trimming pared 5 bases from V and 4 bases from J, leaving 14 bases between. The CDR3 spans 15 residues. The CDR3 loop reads CASSPGRVNNEKLFF. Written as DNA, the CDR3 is TGTGCCAGCAGTCCCGGCCGGGTCAATAATGAAAAACTGTTTTTT.

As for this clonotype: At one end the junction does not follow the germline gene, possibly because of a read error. The CDR3 sequence: CANSPGTSGYNEQFF. CDR3 DNA sequence: TGCGCCAACAGCCCCGGGACTAGCGGTTACAATGAGCAGTTCTTC. The chain combines TRBV5-1 with TRBJ2-1; 11 bases are shared with TRBD2. Germline V gives CDR1 SGHRS, CDR2 YFSETQ. The CDR3 has 15 amino acids.

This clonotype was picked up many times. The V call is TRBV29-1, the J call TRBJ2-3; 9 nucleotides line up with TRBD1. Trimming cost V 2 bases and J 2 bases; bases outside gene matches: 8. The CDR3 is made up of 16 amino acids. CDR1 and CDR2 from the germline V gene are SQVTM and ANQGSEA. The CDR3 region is CSVETGTGLVTDTQYF. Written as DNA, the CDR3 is TGCAGCGTTGAAACTGGGACAGGGCTAGTCACAGATACGCAGTATTTT.

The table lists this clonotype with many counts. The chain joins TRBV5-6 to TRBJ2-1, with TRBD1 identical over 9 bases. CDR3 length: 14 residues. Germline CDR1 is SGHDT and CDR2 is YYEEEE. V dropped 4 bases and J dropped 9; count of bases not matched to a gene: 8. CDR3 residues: CASSPGTGSREQFF. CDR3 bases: TGTGCCAGCAGCCCCGGGACAGGGTCGCGTGAGCAGTTCTTC.